This TCR beta chain is from a study of T cell responses to AZD1222 COVID-19 vaccine. Study-wide results and caveats: Vaccine-associated CD4 TCRs spanned spike, dominant at 160-218 and 743-854. Spike-specific TCR depth and breadth grew after two AZD1222 doses. Among spike-specific TCRs, nearly half reportedly target unmutated variant regions.

TCRdb keeps only in-frame clones here, not all; method: immunoSEQ multiplex PCR. The sample contains some 120,000 clones, about 88% of which appear only once. The V gene lost 8 bases and the J gene lost 0 bases, with 11 bases spanning the gap. CDR1 is KGHSY, CDR2 FQNENV, per germline. This CDR3 is built from 14 residues. Note on this clone: Its antigen is undetermined.

The J gene is TRBJ1-5, the V gene TRBV16; tentatively, D is TRBD1 (5 bases). This material consisted of peripheral blood, taken on day 0 of AZD1222 vaccination. The sequence derives from an adult in good health. The CDR3 coding sequence is TGTGCCAGCGCGGGGGGACCTAGCAATCAGCCCCAGCATTTT. Its translation: CASAGGPSNQPQHF.